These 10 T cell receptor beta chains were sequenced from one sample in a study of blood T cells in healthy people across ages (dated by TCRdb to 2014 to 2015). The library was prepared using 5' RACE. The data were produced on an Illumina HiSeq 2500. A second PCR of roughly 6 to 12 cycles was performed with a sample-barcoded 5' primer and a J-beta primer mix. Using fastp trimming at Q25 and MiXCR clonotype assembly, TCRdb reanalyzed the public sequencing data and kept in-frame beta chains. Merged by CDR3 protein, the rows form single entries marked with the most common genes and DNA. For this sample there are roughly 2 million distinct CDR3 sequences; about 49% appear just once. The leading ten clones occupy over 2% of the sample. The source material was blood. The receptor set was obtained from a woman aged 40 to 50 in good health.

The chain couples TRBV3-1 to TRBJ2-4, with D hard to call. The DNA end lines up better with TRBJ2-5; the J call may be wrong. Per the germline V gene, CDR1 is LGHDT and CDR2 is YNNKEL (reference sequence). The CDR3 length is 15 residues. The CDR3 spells CASSQDSYSSETQYF. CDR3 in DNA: TGTGCCAGCAGCCAAGATTCGTACAGCTCAGAGACCCAGTACTTC.

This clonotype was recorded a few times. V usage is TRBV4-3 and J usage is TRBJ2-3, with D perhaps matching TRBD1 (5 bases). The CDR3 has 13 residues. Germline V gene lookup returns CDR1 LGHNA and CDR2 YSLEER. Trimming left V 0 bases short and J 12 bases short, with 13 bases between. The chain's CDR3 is CASSQERWTSQYF. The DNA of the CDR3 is TGCGCCAGCAGCCAAGAGAGGTGGACATCACAGTATTTT.

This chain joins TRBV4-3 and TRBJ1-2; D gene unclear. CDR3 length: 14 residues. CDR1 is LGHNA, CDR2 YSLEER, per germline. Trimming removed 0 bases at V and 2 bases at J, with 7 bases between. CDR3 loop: CASSQDTVNYGYTF. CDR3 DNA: TGCGCCAGCAGCCAAGATACGGTGAACTATGGCTACACCTTC.

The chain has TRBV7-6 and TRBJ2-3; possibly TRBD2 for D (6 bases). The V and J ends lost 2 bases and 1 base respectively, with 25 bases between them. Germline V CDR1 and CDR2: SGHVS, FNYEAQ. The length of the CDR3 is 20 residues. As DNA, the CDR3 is TGTGCCAGCAGCTTATTGGGGACTCCTGACGTTTTCACAGGCACAGATACGCAGTATTTT. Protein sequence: CASSLLGTPDVFTGTDTQYF.

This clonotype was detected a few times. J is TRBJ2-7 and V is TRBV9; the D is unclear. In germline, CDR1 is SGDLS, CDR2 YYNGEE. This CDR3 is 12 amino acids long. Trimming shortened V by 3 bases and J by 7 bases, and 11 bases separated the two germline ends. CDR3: CASSESQGEQYF. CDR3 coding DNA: TGTGCCAGCAGCGAATCCCAAGGGGAGCAGTACTTC.

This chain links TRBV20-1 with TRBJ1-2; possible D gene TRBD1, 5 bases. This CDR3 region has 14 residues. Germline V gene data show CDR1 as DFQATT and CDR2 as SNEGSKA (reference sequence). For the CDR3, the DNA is TGCACCCCCGTTGGAACCGAGACAGAGGATGGCTACACCTTC. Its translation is CTPVGTETEDGYTF.

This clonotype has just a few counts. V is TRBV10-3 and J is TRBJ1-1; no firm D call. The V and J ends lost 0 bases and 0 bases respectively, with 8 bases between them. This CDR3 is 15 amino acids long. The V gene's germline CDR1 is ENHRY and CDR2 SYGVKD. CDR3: CAISESRVMNTEAFF. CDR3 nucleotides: TGTGCCATCAGTGAGTCACGAGTAATGAACACTGAAGCTTTCTTT.

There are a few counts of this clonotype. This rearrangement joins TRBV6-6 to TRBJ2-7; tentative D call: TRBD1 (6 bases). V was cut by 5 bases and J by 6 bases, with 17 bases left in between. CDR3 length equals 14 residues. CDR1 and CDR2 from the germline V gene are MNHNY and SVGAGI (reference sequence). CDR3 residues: CASSGRDTPREQYF. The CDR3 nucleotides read TGTGCCAGCAGTGGCCGGGACACTCCCCGCGAGCAGTACTTC.

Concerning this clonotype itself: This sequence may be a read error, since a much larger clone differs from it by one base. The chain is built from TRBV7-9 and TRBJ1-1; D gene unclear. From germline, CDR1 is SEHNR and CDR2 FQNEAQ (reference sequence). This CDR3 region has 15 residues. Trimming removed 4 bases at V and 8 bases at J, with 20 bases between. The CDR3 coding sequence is TGTGCCAGCAGCTCCTTTCGGAGGGTGGAGAAAGAAGCTTTCTTT. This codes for CASSSFRRVEKEAFF.

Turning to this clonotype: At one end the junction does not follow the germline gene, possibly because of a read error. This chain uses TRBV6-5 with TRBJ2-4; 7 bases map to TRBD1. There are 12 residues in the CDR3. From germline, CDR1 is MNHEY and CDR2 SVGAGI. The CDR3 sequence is CAGSYGQAEQYF. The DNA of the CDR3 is TGTGCCGGCAGTTACGGACAGGCAGAACAGTACTTC.